This T cell receptor (beta chain) was found in a study of blood T cells in healthy people across ages. Alongside a J-beta primer mix, a sample-barcoded 5' primer served in a second PCR lasting about 7 to 11 cycles. Each CDR3 protein gets one entry after TCRdb re-called the 5' RACE reads with MiXCR. Of approximately 1,000,000 distinct CDR3 sequences in the sample, less than 50% were seen once. For this clonotype: Its antigen is undetermined.

Broader study findings: Diversity of TCR beta correlated strongly with naive T cell percentage.

The CDR3 is 16 amino acids. Germline loops: CDR1 MNHEY, CDR2 SVGEGT. With 6 bases removed from V and 2 bases from J, the gap between germline ends came to 19 bases. The receptor comes from a woman aged 60-75 years in good health. The genes are TRBV6-2 or TRBV6-3 and TRBJ2-5; D may correspond to TRBD1 or TRBD2 (5 bases each). The sequencing sample was made of blood. The CDR3 sequence: CASSPWTGTRQETQYF. DNA for the CDR3: TGTGCCAGCAGCCCCTGGACCGGGACGAGACAAGAGACCCAGTACTTC.